This T cell receptor (beta chain) was sequenced for a study of Graves' ophthalmopathy and Graves' hyperthyroidism. Deletions cut 2 bases from V and 2 bases from J, with 13 bases between. The germline gives CDR1 MDHEN, CDR2 SYDVKM. The CDR3 runs to 15 residues. This clonotype was recorded at least ten times. RNA transcripts yielded amplified TCR beta CDR3 regions. First-round RT-PCR employed HTBI primers, with a second-round multiplex PCR after it. Via MiXCR, TCRdb re-called the multiplex PCR reads, giving one row per CDR3 protein. The table includes about 480,000 distinct CDR3 sequences, 13% to 15% detected once.

Sequencing was carried out using blood. The receptor was derived from a woman aged 25 to 45 with Graves' ophthalmopathy. The J gene is TRBJ2-7, the V gene TRBV28, with D perhaps TRBD1 (6 bases). CDR3 DNA: TGTGCCAGCAGTTTAGTCAGGGGAAGAACCTACGAGCAGTACTTC. Encoded protein: CASSLVRGRTYEQYF.